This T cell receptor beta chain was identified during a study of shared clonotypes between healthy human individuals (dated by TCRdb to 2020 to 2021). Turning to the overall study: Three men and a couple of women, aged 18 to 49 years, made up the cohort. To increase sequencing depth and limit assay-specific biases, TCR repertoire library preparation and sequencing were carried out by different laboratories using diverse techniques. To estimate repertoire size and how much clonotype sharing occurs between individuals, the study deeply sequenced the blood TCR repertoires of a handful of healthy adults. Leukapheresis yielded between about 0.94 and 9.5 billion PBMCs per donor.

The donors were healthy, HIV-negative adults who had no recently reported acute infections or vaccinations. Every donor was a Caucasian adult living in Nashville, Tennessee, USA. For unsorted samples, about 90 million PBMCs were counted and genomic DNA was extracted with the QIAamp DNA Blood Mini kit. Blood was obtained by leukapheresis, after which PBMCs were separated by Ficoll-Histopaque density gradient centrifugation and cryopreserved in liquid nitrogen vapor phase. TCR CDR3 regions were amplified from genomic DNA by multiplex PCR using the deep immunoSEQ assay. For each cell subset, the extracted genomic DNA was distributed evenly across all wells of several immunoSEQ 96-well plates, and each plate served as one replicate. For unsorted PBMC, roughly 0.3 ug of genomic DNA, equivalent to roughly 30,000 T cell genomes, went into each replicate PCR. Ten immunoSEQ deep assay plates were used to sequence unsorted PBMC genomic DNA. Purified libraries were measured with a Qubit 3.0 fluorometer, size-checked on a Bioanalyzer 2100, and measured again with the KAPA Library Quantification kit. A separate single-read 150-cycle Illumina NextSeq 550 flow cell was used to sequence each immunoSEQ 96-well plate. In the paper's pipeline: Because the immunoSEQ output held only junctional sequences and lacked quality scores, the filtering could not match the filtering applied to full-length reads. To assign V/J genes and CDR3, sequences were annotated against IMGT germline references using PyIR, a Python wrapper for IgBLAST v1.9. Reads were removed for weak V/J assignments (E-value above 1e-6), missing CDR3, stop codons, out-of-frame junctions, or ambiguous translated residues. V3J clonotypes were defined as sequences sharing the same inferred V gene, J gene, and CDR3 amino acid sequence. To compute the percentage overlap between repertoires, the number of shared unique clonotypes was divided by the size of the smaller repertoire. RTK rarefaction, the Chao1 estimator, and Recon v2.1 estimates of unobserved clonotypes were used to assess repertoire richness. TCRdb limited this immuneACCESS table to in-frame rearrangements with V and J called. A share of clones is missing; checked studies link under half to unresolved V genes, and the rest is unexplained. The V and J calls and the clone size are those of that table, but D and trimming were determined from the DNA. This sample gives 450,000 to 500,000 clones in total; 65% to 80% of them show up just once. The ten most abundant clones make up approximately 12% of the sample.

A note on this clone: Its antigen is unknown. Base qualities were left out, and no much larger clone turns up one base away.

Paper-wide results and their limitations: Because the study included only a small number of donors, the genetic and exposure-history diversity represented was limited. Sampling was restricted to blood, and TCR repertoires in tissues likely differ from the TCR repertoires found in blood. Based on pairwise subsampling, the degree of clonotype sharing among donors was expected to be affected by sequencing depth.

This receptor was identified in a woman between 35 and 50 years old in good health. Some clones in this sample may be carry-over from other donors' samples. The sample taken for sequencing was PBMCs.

The CDR3 protein: CASSPSGGSSYNEQFF. In nucleotides, the sequence is TGTGCCAGCAGCCCTTCTGGCGGTAGCTCCTACAATGAGCAGTTCTTC. The rearranged segments are TRBV7-9 and TRBJ2-1, with an unclear D gene assignment. CDR1 and CDR2 were assigned from the germline V gene (reference sequence) as SEHNR and FQNEAQ. Reading from cysteine to phenylalanine, the CDR3 counts 16 amino acids. Solely the CDR3 DNA is kept, with 48 bases framed from the first base. V loses 5 bases, J loses 0 bases, and the germline ends lie 14 bases apart.